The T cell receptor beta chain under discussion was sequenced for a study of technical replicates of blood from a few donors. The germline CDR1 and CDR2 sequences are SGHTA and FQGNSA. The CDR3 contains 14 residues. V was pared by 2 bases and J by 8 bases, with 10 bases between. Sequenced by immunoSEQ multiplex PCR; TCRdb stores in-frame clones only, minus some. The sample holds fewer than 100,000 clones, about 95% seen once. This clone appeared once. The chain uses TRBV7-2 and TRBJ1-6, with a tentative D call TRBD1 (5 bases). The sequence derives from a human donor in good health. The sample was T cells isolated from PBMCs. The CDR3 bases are TGTGCCAGCAGCTTACCTGGACATTATTCACCCCTCCACTTT. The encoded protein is CASSLPGHYSPLHF.